The 25 T cell receptor beta chains listed next were all sequenced from one sample in a study of OX40 agonist ivuxolimab in advanced cancers. TCRdb's copy holds only in-frame clones and misses some; the assay was immunoSEQ multiplex PCR. This repertoire shows about 72,000 clones, roughly 87% found once; its top ten account for roughly 2.4%. This material consisted of CD4+ or CD8+ T cells sorted from blood, taken in a trial of the OX40 agonist ivuxolimab. The source of these receptors is an adult with an advanced solid tumor such as melanoma, head and neck, liver or kidney cancer.

V gene TRBV19 combines with J gene TRBJ1-1, with TRBD1 identical over 8 bases. The CDR3 contains 14 residues. Trimming cost V 3 bases and J 8 bases; bases outside gene matches: 8. Germline loops: CDR1 LNHDA, CDR2 SQIVND (reference sequence). The CDR3 reads CASSIGQGDGEAFF. In nucleotides, the CDR3 is TGTGCCAGTAGTATTGGACAGGGAGATGGAGAAGCTTTCTTT.

Only one count was recorded for this clone. The chain links TRBV27 to TRBJ2-4; TRBD1 agrees at 7 bases. V dropped 6 bases and J dropped 8; count of bases not matched to a gene: 16. The length of the CDR3 is 16 residues. The germline CDR1 and CDR2 sequences are MNHEY and SMNVEV (reference sequence). Here the CDR3 DNA reads TGTGCCAGCAGCCGTATACCGGGACAGAGGGTGGACATTCAGTACTTC. It yields the protein CASSRIPGQRVDIQYF.

The chain employs TRBV5-6 and TRBJ2-7, with TRBD1 identical over 7 bases. Germline values: CDR1 SGHDT, CDR2 YYEEEE. The trim removed 2 bases at V and 4 bases at J, leaving 6 bases unmatched. This CDR3 is 14 amino acids long. CDR3 sequence: CASSFLTGSYEQYF. The CDR3 region has the DNA TGTGCCAGCAGCTTTTTGACAGGGTCGTACGAGCAGTACTTC.

V and J are TRBV5-4 and TRBJ2-7; maybe TRBD2 (5 bases). V was cut by 3 bases and J by 5 bases, with 21 bases left in between. CDR3 length: 16 amino acids. Germline CDR1 and CDR2: SGHNT and YYREEE (reference sequence). CDR3 sequence (DNA): TGTGCCAGCAGCTCAGGCAGCACTACGCCCGGGAACGAGCAGTACTTC. It encodes CASSSGSTTPGNEQYF.

The chain carries TRBV7-9 and TRBJ2-2; no reliable D call. Trimming removed 6 bases at V and 0 bases at J, with 11 bases between. The CDR3 has 15 amino acids. In germline, CDR1 is SEHNR, CDR2 FQNEAQ (reference sequence). The CDR3 here is CASRPGAANTGELFF. The CDR3 region has the DNA TGTGCCAGCAGACCCGGAGCAGCGAACACCGGGGAGCTGTTTTTT.

J is TRBJ2-6 and V is TRBV7-9; 7 bases fit TRBD2. This CDR3 is built from 17 residues. Losses at the gene ends were 3 bases for V and 2 bases for J; bases not matched to a gene: 7. CDR1 and CDR2 from the germline V gene are SEHNR and FQNEAQ (reference sequence). The CDR3 DNA reads as TGTGCCAGCAGCTTTTTTGGGGGAGGGGCTGGGGCCAACGTCCTGACTTTC. It specifies CASSFFGGGAGANVLTF.

The chain joins TRBV14 to TRBJ2-2; maybe TRBD1 (5 bases). V lost 3 bases, J lost 7 bases, and 12 bases lay in between. Germline values: CDR1 SGHDN, CDR2 FVKESK. This CDR3 spans 14 amino acids. The CDR3: CASSQWAGNGELFF. For the CDR3, the DNA is TGTGCCAGCAGCCAGTGGGCAGGGAACGGGGAGCTGTTTTTT.

The chain has TRBV5-1 and TRBJ2-1, with D perhaps assigned TRBD1 or TRBD2 (5 bases each). The CDR3 extends over 15 amino acids. V dropped 6 bases and J dropped 2 bases, with 15 bases sitting between them. Germline V gene data show CDR1 as SGHRS and CDR2 as YFSETQ. CDR3 residues: CASTRDGDAYNEQFF. The CDR3 nucleotides are TGCGCCAGCACCCGTGACGGGGACGCCTACAATGAGCAGTTCTTC.

This chain uses TRBV29-1 with TRBJ1-4, with D possibly being TRBD1 (6 bases). Germline V gene lookup returns CDR1 SQVTM and CDR2 ANQGSEA. The length of the CDR3 is 13 residues. V was pared by 4 bases and J by 8 bases, with 14 bases between. CDR3 in DNA: TGCAGCGTTGGTGGGGGCGTTTTGGAAAAACTGTTTTTT. Its protein is CSVGGGVLEKLFF. The whole variable domain, filled in from reference TRBV29-1 and TRBJ1-4, reads SAVISQKPSRDICQRGTSLTIQCQVDSQVTMMFWYRQQPGQSLTLIATANQGSEATYESGFVIDKFPISRPNLTFSTLTVSNMSPEDSSIYLCSVGGGVLEKLFFGSGTQLSVL.

The chain uses TRBV6-1 and TRBJ1-3, with 8 nucleotides matching TRBD1. V lost 6 bases, J lost 5 bases, and 6 bases stayed unmatched. Germline V gives CDR1 MNHNS, CDR2 SASEGT. The CDR3 runs to 14 residues. The CDR3 bases are TGTGCCAGCAGGTCCCAGGGGGCCCGAAACACCATATATTTT. Translating it yields CASRSQGARNTIYF.

The chain employs TRBV11-2 and TRBJ2-3; either TRBD1 or TRBD2 may supply D (5 bases each). Trimming stripped 4 bases from V and 2 bases from J, with 19 bases between. The CDR3 has 17 residues. Germline CDR1 reads SGHAT; CDR2 reads FQNNGV. CDR3: CASSSTSGAGTTDTQYF. CDR3 DNA sequence: TGTGCCAGCAGCTCTACGTCCGGGGCAGGGACCACAGATACGCAGTATTTT.

V gene TRBV7-9 combines with J gene TRBJ1-3; D is perhaps TRBD1 (5 bases). The length of the CDR3 is 15 residues. Trimming shortened V by 10 bases and J by 0 bases, and 16 bases separated the two germline ends. The germline V gene encodes CDR1 SEHNR and CDR2 FQNEAQ (reference sequence). CDR3 loop: CATSRDSYSGNTIYF. The CDR3 nucleotides read TGTGCCACCTCTAGAGACAGCTACTCTGGAAACACCATATATTTT.

The genes are TRBV19 and TRBJ2-7; D is ambiguous. Germline V gene data show CDR1 as LNHDA and CDR2 as SQIVND (reference sequence). The CDR3 runs to 13 residues. Trimming stripped 2 bases from V and 5 bases from J, with 10 bases between. The CDR3 is CASSIRSPHEQYF. In DNA, the CDR3 is TGTGCCAGTAGTATAAGAAGCCCCCACGAGCAGTACTTC.

This chain links TRBV6-5 with TRBJ1-2; D is unresolved. There are 12 residues in the CDR3. Germline lookup yields CDR1 MNHEY and CDR2 SVGAGI. V was pared by 7 bases and J by 3 bases, with 9 bases between. CDR3 protein: CASKDRHYGYTF. CDR3 bases: TGTGCCAGCAAAGATCGTCACTATGGCTACACCTTC.

The gene calls are TRBV19 and TRBJ1-2; D is possibly TRBD1 (6 bases). Trimming removed 1 base at V and 7 bases at J, with 13 bases between. The CDR3 extends over 14 amino acids. Germline V lookup: CDR1 LNHDA, CDR2 SQIVND (reference sequence). CDR3 in DNA: TGTGCCAGTAGTATAGGCAGGGGACGAAGTGGCTACACCTTC. It encodes CASSIGRGRSGYTF.

This clone was seen just once. The chain has TRBV7-9 and TRBJ2-7; no definite D call. CDR1 SEHNR and CDR2 FQNEAQ come from the germline V gene (reference sequence). V dropped 5 bases and J dropped 5 bases, with 7 bases sitting between them. The CDR3 loop spans 11 amino acids. The CDR3 coding sequence is TGTGCCAGCAGCCCCCTAAACGAGCAGTACTTC. Protein sequence: CASSPLNEQYF.

This chain connects TRBV28 to TRBJ2-5; D is unresolved. The germline V gene has CDR1 MDHEN and CDR2 SYDVKM. Trimming took off 7 bases at V and 1 base at J, with 16 bases between the two ends. The CDR3 consists of 15 residues. The CDR3 loop reads CASKLRPLSQETQYF. For the CDR3, the DNA is TGTGCCAGCAAATTGCGGCCCTTGAGCCAAGAGACCCAGTACTTC.

This clone was counted only a few times. V is TRBV7-9 and J is TRBJ2-5; 7 nucleotides match TRBD1. This CDR3 region has 17 residues. The junction had 15 bases not matched to a gene; V was cut back by 5 bases and J by 3 bases. The germline V gene encodes CDR1 SEHNR and CDR2 FQNEAQ (reference sequence). For the CDR3, the DNA is TGTGCCAGCAGCCCCAGACGGCAGGGGGATACTGAAGAGACCCAGTACTTC. Translated, it gives CASSPRRQGDTEETQYF.

The chain is built from TRBV29-1 and TRBJ2-1; TRBD1 aligns across 9 bases. Germline CDR1 is SQVTM and CDR2 is ANQGSEA. This CDR3 contains 14 residues. V lost 6 bases and J lost 4; bases outside the gene matches: 7. CDR3 protein: CSVPDRGTYNEQFF. In DNA form, the CDR3 reads TGCAGCGTCCCGGACAGGGGAACATACAATGAGCAGTTCTTC.

The chain recombines TRBV7-9 with TRBJ1-2; 11 bases map to TRBD1. The CDR3 has 17 residues. J was trimmed by 3 bases and V by 5 bases; bases with no gene match: 11. Germline-derived CDR1 and CDR2 are SEHNR and FQNEAQ (reference sequence). The CDR3 nucleotides are TGTGCCAGCAGCCCAGCCCCCGGACAGGGGGCTGACTATGGCTACACCTTC. Amino acid sequence: CASSPAPGQGADYGYTF. The entire variable domain, with the rest obtained from reference TRBV7-9 and TRBJ1-2, is as follows: DTGVSQNPRHKITKRGQNVTFRCDPISEHNRLYWYRQTLGQGPEFLTYFQNEAQLEKSRLLSDRFSAERPKGSFSTLEIQRTEQGDSAMYLCASSPAPGQGADYGYTFGSGTRLTVV.

This clone was seen a single time. The chain couples TRBV6-6 to TRBJ1-2; TRBD1 matches at 9 bases. The CDR3 covers 14 residues. Germline V gene lookup returns CDR1 MNHNY and CDR2 SVGAGI (reference sequence). The trim removed 0 bases at V and 6 bases at J, leaving 2 bases unmatched. CDR3 in DNA: TGTGCCAGCAGTTACTCGGGACAGGGAAATGGCTACACCTTC. Translated, it gives CASSYSGQGNGYTF.

V gene TRBV4-3 combines with J gene TRBJ1-2; maybe TRBD1 (6 bases). The germline V gene has CDR1 LGHNA and CDR2 YSLEER. Trimming left V 6 bases short and J 4 bases short, with 21 bases between. CDR3 length: 16 residues. The DNA of the CDR3 is TGCGCCAGCAGTGGCCTTGGGGGGGCAGTCGGCTATGGCTACACCTTC. As protein: CASSGLGGAVGYGYTF.

The gene calls are TRBV6-1 and TRBJ2-7, with 9 bases fitting TRBD2. V lost 3 bases and J lost 3; bases outside the gene matches: 12. The CDR3 consists of 17 residues. Germline CDR1 and CDR2: MNHNS and SASEGT. The CDR3 nucleotides read TGTGCCAGCAGTGACGAAAGTTTAAGCGGGAGGCGCTACGAGCAGTACTTC. Its translation is CASSDESLSGRRYEQYF.

The rearrangement joins TRBV14 to TRBJ2-7, with 9 bases aligning to TRBD2. The J segment lost 4 bases and the V segment lost 2 bases, leaving 6 bases of the junction unmatched. Germline V gives CDR1 SGHDN, CDR2 FVKESK. CDR3 size: 15 residues. The CDR3 region has the DNA TGTGCCAGCAGCCAACTAGCGGGAAGTAGTTACGAGCAGTACTTC. Its translation: CASSQLAGSSYEQYF.

CDR3: CASSLGTLDYGYTF. The CDR3 DNA sequence: TGTGCCAGCAGCTTGGGGACATTGGACTATGGCTACACCTTC. The gene calls are TRBV5-4 and TRBJ1-2, with a possible D match to TRBD1 (5 bases). This CDR3 has 14 amino acids. CDR1 is SGHNT, CDR2 YYREEE, per germline (reference sequence). The V gene lost 0 bases and the J gene lost 3 bases, with 9 bases spanning the gap.